These T cell receptor beta chains were read from a single sample in a study of blood T cell repertoires in COVID-19. Clones were read by immunoSEQ multiplex PCR, and TCRdb kept only the in-frame ones, dropping some. The sample holds a few hundred thousand clones, more than 75% seen once. Sequences were obtained from PBMCs or T cells enriched from blood (not recorded which). The receptors here all came from a woman aged 55-75 years in a cohort exposed to, infected with or recovered from COVID-19 (not recorded which). Both conserved end residues are part of each CDR3. Fields, in order: clone size, D gene, J gene, V gene, CDR3 DNA, CDR3 protein. The D gene is left open where the match is weak. Clone size is not always given. Where it is, it says once, few, many or a class for expanded clones.

clone_size: .
d_call: TRBD1
j_call: TRBJ1-3
v_call: TRBV28
cdr3_nt: TGTGCCAGCAGTGTAGGGACAGCTGGAAACACCATATATTTT
cdr3_aa: CASSVGTAGNTIYF

clone_size: .
d_call: .
j_call: TRBJ2-3
v_call: TRBV7-9
cdr3_nt: TGTGCCAGCAGCTTAGTTTCAGGTTACACAGATACGCAGTATTTT
cdr3_aa: CASSLVSGYTDTQYF

clone_size: .
d_call: TRBD2
j_call: TRBJ2-3
v_call: TRBV15
cdr3_nt: TGTGCCACCAGCAGTGGACTAGCGGACCTCACAGATACGCAGTATTTT
cdr3_aa: CATSSGLADLTDTQYF

clone_size: .
d_call: .
j_call: TRBJ2-1
v_call: TRBV9
cdr3_nt: TGTGCCAGCAGCGTAGGGCAGACTGGCAATGAGCAGTTCTTC
cdr3_aa: CASSVGQTGNEQFF

clone_size: .
d_call: TRBD1
j_call: TRBJ2-7
v_call: TRBV28
cdr3_nt: TGTGCCAGCAGTTTATTAGGGACAGGGGTGGGGTCCTACGAGCAGTACTTC
cdr3_aa: CASSLLGTGVGSYEQYF

clone_size: .
d_call: TRBD1
j_call: TRBJ2-7
v_call: TRBV6-5
cdr3_nt: TGTGCCAGCAGCCTTTTACAGGGGTACGAGCAGTACTTC
cdr3_aa: CASSLLQGYEQYF

clone_size: .
d_call: TRBD1
j_call: TRBJ2-1
v_call: TRBV10-1
cdr3_nt: TGCGCCAGCAGTGAGTCCGGGACAGGGTCATACAATGAGCAGTTCTTC
cdr3_aa: CASSESGTGSYNEQFF

clone_size: .
d_call: TRBD1
j_call: TRBJ2-3
v_call: TRBV27
cdr3_nt: TGTGCCAGCAGGGTCGGACAGGGAAGGCCAGATACGCAGTATTTT
cdr3_aa: CASRVGQGRPDTQYF

clone_size: .
d_call: .
j_call: TRBJ2-1
v_call: TRBV7-3
cdr3_nt: TGTGCCAGCAGCTTAAGGCTTTACAATGAGCAGTTCTTC
cdr3_aa: CASSLRLYNEQFF

clone_size: .
d_call: .
j_call: TRBJ2-3
v_call: TRBV21-1
cdr3_nt: TGTGCCGGCAGTAAGAGGGAGAGGACAGATACGCAGTATTTT
cdr3_aa: CAGSKRERTDTQYF

clone_size: .
d_call: TRBD1
j_call: TRBJ1-2
v_call: TRBV4-3
cdr3_nt: TGCGCCAGCAGCCAAGGGGAAGGGGGCGAGGGCGGCTACACCTTC
cdr3_aa: CASSQGEGGEGGYTF

clone_size: .
d_call: TRBD1
j_call: TRBJ2-7
v_call: TRBV19
cdr3_nt: TGTGCCAGTAGTATGAGGAGGGGGACAGGGCCCTACGAGCAGTACTTC
cdr3_aa: CASSMRRGTGPYEQYF

clone_size: few
d_call: .
j_call: TRBJ1-5
v_call: TRBV15
cdr3_nt: TGTGCCACCGCTTCGGGGGAAAGGAATCAGCCCCAGCATTTT
cdr3_aa: CATASGERNQPQHF

clone_size: .
d_call: .
j_call: TRBJ1-2
v_call: TRBV27
cdr3_nt: TGTGCCAGCAGTTTATCGGGGGGAGGTAACTATGGCTACACCTTC
cdr3_aa: CASSLSGGGNYGYTF

clone_size: .
d_call: TRBD2
j_call: TRBJ2-1
v_call: TRBV7-3
cdr3_nt: TGTGCCAGCAGCTTGACTAGCGGACTGTACAATGAGCAGTTCTTC
cdr3_aa: CASSLTSGLYNEQFF

clone_size: .
d_call: .
j_call: TRBJ2-1
v_call: TRBV9
cdr3_nt: TGTGCCAGCAGCGTATTCGGTACTTCCCCCTACAATGAGCAGTTCTTC
cdr3_aa: CASSVFGTSPYNEQFF

clone_size: .
d_call: .
j_call: TRBJ2-5
v_call: TRBV28
cdr3_nt: TGTGCCAGCAGTCCTGCCCGGAGACGTCGGACAGACCAAGAGACCCAGTACTTC
cdr3_aa: CASSPARRRRTDQETQYF

clone_size: .
d_call: .
j_call: TRBJ1-1
v_call: TRBV5-1
cdr3_nt: TGCGCCAGCAGCTTGCAGGGAAGTTTCACTGAAGCTTTCTTT
cdr3_aa: CASSLQGSFTEAFF

clone_size: once
d_call: .
j_call: TRBJ2-1
v_call: TRBV5-6
cdr3_nt: TGTGCCAGCAGCTTGGATGGGGGGAAGTTCTTC
cdr3_aa: CASSLDGGKFF

clone_size: .
d_call: TRBD1
j_call: TRBJ1-5
v_call: TRBV10-2
cdr3_nt: TGCGCCAGCAGCGACGCCTCAGGGGGTCAGCCCCAGCATTTT
cdr3_aa: CASSDASGGQPQHF

clone_size: once
d_call: .
j_call: TRBJ2-4
v_call: TRBV30
cdr3_nt: TGTGCCTGGAGTCCCTCCCCAGGGAACATTCAGTACTTC
cdr3_aa: CAWSPSPGNIQYF

clone_size: .
d_call: TRBD1
j_call: TRBJ1-4
v_call: TRBV18
cdr3_nt: TGTGCCAGCTCGCGGGGACAGCTAGCAACTAATGAAAAACTGTTTTTT
cdr3_aa: CASSRGQLATNEKLFF

clone_size: .
d_call: .
j_call: TRBJ2-3
v_call: TRBV5-4
cdr3_nt: TGTGCCAGCAGCTTGTTCGGGGGCACAGATACGCAGTATTTT
cdr3_aa: CASSLFGGTDTQYF

clone_size: .
d_call: .
j_call: TRBJ2-7
v_call: TRBV28
cdr3_nt: TGTGCCAGCAGGCCCACAGGGCACCTACTCTTCTTCGAGCAGTACTTC
cdr3_aa: CASRPTGHLLFFEQYF

clone_size: .
d_call: TRBD1
j_call: TRBJ2-3
v_call: TRBV7-3
cdr3_nt: TGTGCCAGCAGCCGAGGACAGGGTAGCGGAGATACGCAGTATTTT
cdr3_aa: CASSRGQGSGDTQYF

clone_size: .
d_call: .
j_call: TRBJ1-1
v_call: TRBV7-9
cdr3_nt: TGTGCCAGCAGCTTCGCCGGGGGGGGAGGTGAAGCTTTCTTT
cdr3_aa: CASSFAGGGGEAFF

clone_size: .
d_call: .
j_call: TRBJ1-1
v_call: TRBV3-1/TRBV3-2
cdr3_nt: TGTGCCAGCAGCCCCCTGCGGGGGGCAAAGACTGAAGCTTTCTTT
cdr3_aa: CASSPLRGAKTEAFF

clone_size: .
d_call: TRBD1
j_call: TRBJ1-1
v_call: TRBV11-1
cdr3_nt: TGTGCCAGCAGCTTAGTAAGGACAGGGAAGAACACTGAAGCTTTCTTT
cdr3_aa: CASSLVRTGKNTEAFF

clone_size: .
d_call: TRBD1
j_call: TRBJ1-1
v_call: TRBV30
cdr3_nt: TGTGCCTGGAGTGGAGACAGGGAGAATGAAGCTTTCTTT
cdr3_aa: CAWSGDRENEAFF

clone_size: .
d_call: .
j_call: TRBJ1-1
v_call: TRBV14
cdr3_nt: TGTGCCAGCAGCCGAGGTGGGAGGACTGAAGCTTTCTTT
cdr3_aa: CASSRGGRTEAFF

clone_size: .
d_call: .
j_call: TRBJ1-5
v_call: TRBV24-1
cdr3_nt: TGTGCCACCAGTGCCGCGGGTCAGCCCCAGCATTTT
cdr3_aa: CATSAAGQPQHF

clone_size: .
d_call: TRBD1
j_call: TRBJ2-5
v_call: TRBV7-2
cdr3_nt: TGTGCCAGCAGCTGGGGACAGTCGGCAGAGACCCAGTACTTC
cdr3_aa: CASSWGQSAETQYF

clone_size: few
d_call: TRBD1
j_call: TRBJ2-1
v_call: TRBV5-1
cdr3_nt: TGCGCCAGCAGCTTCACCGGGACAGGGGGCCGCGAGCAGTTCTTC
cdr3_aa: CASSFTGTGGREQFF

clone_size: once
d_call: TRBD1
j_call: TRBJ2-1
v_call: TRBV18
cdr3_nt: TGTGCCAGCTCACCAATGGGCAGGGGGCACGTCAATGAGCAGTTCTTC
cdr3_aa: CASSPMGRGHVNEQFF

clone_size: .
d_call: .
j_call: TRBJ2-2
v_call: TRBV27
cdr3_nt: TGTGCCAGCACCAGCGGGTTTGGCGGGGAGCTGTTTTTT
cdr3_aa: CASTSGFGGELFF

clone_size: once
d_call: .
j_call: TRBJ1-5
v_call: TRBV10-1
cdr3_nt: TGCGCCAGCAGTGAGTCTATGAGGTGGACATTTCCCGGTCAGCCCCAGCATTTT
cdr3_aa: CASSESMRWTFPGQPQHF

clone_size: .
d_call: TRBD2
j_call: TRBJ2-2
v_call: TRBV5-1
cdr3_nt: TGCGCCAGCAGCTCGCTAGCGGGAAAGACCGGGGAGCTGTTTTTT
cdr3_aa: CASSSLAGKTGELFF

clone_size: .
d_call: TRBD2
j_call: TRBJ2-7
v_call: TRBV4-1
cdr3_nt: TGCGCCAGCAGCCAACCGACTAGCGGGAGGTACGAGCAGTACTTC
cdr3_aa: CASSQPTSGRYEQYF

clone_size: .
d_call: TRBD1
j_call: TRBJ1-2
v_call: TRBV9
cdr3_nt: TGTGCCAGCAGCTCCCACCCCTGGGACAGTAATTATGGCTACACCTTC
cdr3_aa: CASSSHPWDSNYGYTF

clone_size: few
d_call: TRBD1
j_call: TRBJ2-5
v_call: TRBV5-1
cdr3_nt: TGCGCCAGCAGCTTAAGCGCAGGGGGTCAAGAGACCCAGTACTTC
cdr3_aa: CASSLSAGGQETQYF

clone_size: .
d_call: .
j_call: TRBJ2-1
v_call: TRBV27
cdr3_nt: TGTGCCAGCAGTTTCCCCGATGGAGATGAGCAGTTCTTC
cdr3_aa: CASSFPDGDEQFF

clone_size: .
d_call: .
j_call: TRBJ2-1
v_call: TRBV5-4
cdr3_nt: TGTGCCAGCTGGTTGGCGGGACTTAACAATGAGCAGTTCTTC
cdr3_aa: CASWLAGLNNEQFF

clone_size: .
d_call: TRBD2
j_call: TRBJ2-1
v_call: TRBV12-3/TRBV12-4
cdr3_nt: TGTGCCAGCAGTCTCGGACTAGCGGGGGTCCAATTCTTC
cdr3_aa: CASSLGLAGVQFF

clone_size: .
d_call: TRBD2
j_call: TRBJ2-1
v_call: TRBV7-9
cdr3_nt: TGTGCCAGCAGCTCGGGACTAGCGGGCTCCTACAATGAGCAGTTCTTC
cdr3_aa: CASSSGLAGSYNEQFF

clone_size: .
d_call: TRBD1
j_call: TRBJ1-1
v_call: TRBV18
cdr3_nt: TGTGCCAGCTCATCACAGGGGGAGGGCACTGAAGCTTTCTTT
cdr3_aa: CASSSQGEGTEAFF

clone_size: .
d_call: TRBD2
j_call: TRBJ2-2
v_call: TRBV18
cdr3_nt: TGTGCCAGCTCACTACTGACTAGCGGGAATAGGGAGCTGTTTTTT
cdr3_aa: CASSLLTSGNRELFF

clone_size: .
d_call: .
j_call: TRBJ1-2
v_call: TRBV12-3/TRBV12-4
cdr3_nt: TGTGCCAGCAGTTTACAGGGTCATGATGGCTACACCTTC
cdr3_aa: CASSLQGHDGYTF

clone_size: .
d_call: TRBD2
j_call: TRBJ2-1
v_call: TRBV27
cdr3_nt: TGTGCCAGCAGTTTACTACTAGCGGGAGCCAATGAGCAGTTCTTC
cdr3_aa: CASSLLLAGANEQFF

clone_size: .
d_call: TRBD2
j_call: TRBJ2-1
v_call: TRBV7-9
cdr3_nt: TGTGCCAGCAGCTCCTTTAGCGGGAGGGCAAATGAGCAGTTCTTC
cdr3_aa: CASSSFSGRANEQFF

clone_size: .
d_call: .
j_call: TRBJ2-5
v_call: TRBV5-4
cdr3_nt: TGTGCCAGCAGCTCCGATGGGCGGGAAAAAGAGACCCAGTACTTC
cdr3_aa: CASSSDGREKETQYF

clone_size: .
d_call: TRBD1
j_call: TRBJ1-1
v_call: TRBV12-3/TRBV12-4
cdr3_nt: TGTGCCAGCAGCCGGGACAGGGAAGCTTTCTTT
cdr3_aa: CASSRDREAFF

clone_size: .
d_call: TRBD1
j_call: TRBJ2-3
v_call: TRBV5-4
cdr3_nt: TGTGCCAGCAGTTCCCGACCGGGACAGGGCACAGATACGCAGTATTTT
cdr3_aa: CASSSRPGQGTDTQYF

clone_size: .
d_call: TRBD1
j_call: TRBJ2-1
v_call: TRBV5-1
cdr3_nt: TGCGCCAGCAGCCCCCAGGGGGCATACAATGAGCAGTTCTTC
cdr3_aa: CASSPQGAYNEQFF